The clone carrying this TCR beta chain occurred once. Its antigen is currently unknown. From the RT-PCR reads, TCRdb called clonotypes with MiXCR, one entry per CDR3 protein. The top ten clones hold roughly a tenth of a sample with more than 550,000 distinct CDR3 sequences, about an eighth of them seen once. The sample originates from a study of response to subunit inactivated influenza vaccine. Notes on the study in general: Each seasonal influenza vaccination, the authors suggested, recruits few new T cells.

V was pared by 7 bases and J by 0 bases, with 13 bases between. Germline lookup yields CDR1 SNHLY and CDR2 FYNNEI. CDR3 length equals 14 residues. This TCR was sampled from a man aged 45-65 years who received an inactivated influenza vaccine. The sequenced sample was PBMCs from blood, obtained on the day of vaccination. V gene TRBV2 combines with J gene TRBJ2-7; D is ambiguous. Here the CDR3 DNA reads TGTGCCAGCACCAGAGGACCACACTCCTACGAGCAGTACTTC. This translates into CASTRGPHSYEQYF.